The 19 T cell receptor beta chains below come from one sample, sequenced in a study of T cell repertoires in cytomegalovirus infection. No antigen is known for these receptors. One entry per CDR3 protein results from TCRdb running MiXCR on the reads. The repertoire has about a million distinct CDR3 sequences, approximately 32% of them found once; the top ten carry around an eighth. The specimen was cultured CD8+ T cells from PBMCs, collected from culture after CMV antigen stimulation. Source of these receptors: a human donor in good health (CMV status not recorded). Some clones in this sample may be carry-over from other donors' samples.

The rearrangement uses TRBV6-1 and TRBJ2-2; D possibly uses TRBD1 or TRBD2 (6 bases each). The length of the CDR3 is 16 residues. Between the trimmed V and J ends, which lost 2 bases and 0 bases, there was a span of 10 bases. Germline V gene data show CDR1 as MNHNS and CDR2 as SASEGT. The CDR3 here is CASSEQRGANTGELFF. The DNA for the CDR3 is TGTGCCAGCAGTGAACAAAGGGGGGCGAACACCGGGGAGCTGTTTTTT.

The chain employs TRBV20-1 and TRBJ2-5, with no clear D. The CDR3 covers 17 residues. Germline V gene lookup returns CDR1 DFQATT and CDR2 SNEGSKA (reference sequence). Deletions cut 0 bases from V and 5 bases from J, with 22 bases between. The CDR3 DNA is TGCAGTGCTAGAGATCGTTACTCCACCTACCCCCCTGAGACCCAGTACTTC. It yields the protein CSARDRYSTYPPETQYF.

This chain links TRBV27 with TRBJ2-7; 8 positions agree with TRBD1. Trimming removed 1 base from V and 4 bases from J; junction bases left unmatched: 9. Looked up from germline, CDR1 is MNHEY and CDR2 is SMNVEV (reference sequence). The CDR3 spans 16 residues. The CDR3 DNA reads TGTGCCAGCAGTTTATTTTCAGGGGGCGGAAAATACGAGCAGTACTTC. Translated, it gives CASSLFSGGGKYEQYF.

The rearrangement uses TRBV9 and TRBJ2-3; D gene uncertain. Trimming shortened V by 3 bases and J by 1 base, and 9 bases separated the two germline ends. Germline loops: CDR1 SGDLS, CDR2 YYNGEE. This CDR3 has 14 residues. The CDR3 is CASSDGGRTDTQYF. CDR3 DNA sequence: TGTGCCAGCAGCGACGGCGGACGCACAGATACGCAGTATTTT.

With regard to this clonotype: A junction end diverges from the germline sequence, so it may reflect a read error. The chain has TRBV7-9 and TRBJ1-6, with 8 bases fitting TRBD1. The germline V gene encodes CDR1 SEHNR and CDR2 FQNEAQ (reference sequence). This CDR3 has 15 residues. The CDR3 spells CATSPNRGYNSPLHF. The CDR3 bases are TGTGCCACCAGCCCTAACAGGGGGTATAATTCACCCCTCCACTTT.

This clonotype has a count of ten or more. This chain connects TRBV12-3 or TRBV12-4 to TRBJ2-3; weak D call: TRBD1 (5 bases). Trimming took 3 bases from V and 0 from J, leaving 7 bases between them. There are 14 residues in the CDR3. As DNA, the CDR3 is TGTGCCAGCAGTTTCCCAGGGAGCACAGATACGCAGTATTTT. Its protein is CASSFPGSTDTQYF.

The rearrangement joins TRBV7-2 to TRBJ2-7; TRBD2 might be the D (7 bases). Per germline, CDR1 SGHTA and CDR2 FQGNSA. This CDR3 has 15 amino acids. V dropped 1 base and J dropped 0 bases, with 10 bases sitting between them. The CDR3 nucleotides are TGTGCCAGCAGCTTAGGGGGGGGGGCCTCCTACGAGCAGTACGTC. Translating gives CASSLGGGASYEQYV.

At least ten counts were recorded for this clonotype. The rearrangement joins TRBV6-2 or TRBV6-3 to TRBJ2-1; D perhaps matches TRBD1 (5 bases). CDR3 length equals 16 residues. With 6 bases removed from V and 4 bases from J, the gap between germline ends came to 19 bases. The germline CDR1 and CDR2 sequences are MNHEY and SVGEGT. In nucleotides, the CDR3 is TGTGCCAGCAGCCTATCGCCAGGGTTCTCTTACAATGAGCAGTTCTTC. Its protein product is CASSLSPGFSYNEQFF.

The rearrangement links TRBV7-8 to TRBJ2-7; possibly TRBD1 or TRBD2 for D (5 bases each). The CDR3 sequence is 16 residues long. The ends were cut back, 5 bases at V and 0 bases at J, with 17 bases in the middle. The germline CDR1 and CDR2 sequences are SGHVS and FQNEAQ. The CDR3 loop is CASSPLGTDSSYEQYV. The CDR3 DNA is TGTGCCAGCAGCCCACTTGGGACGGATAGCTCCTACGAGCAGTACGTC.

This chain links TRBV20-1 with TRBJ2-4, with D maybe TRBD2 (5 bases). Germline V gene lookup returns CDR1 DFQATT and CDR2 SNEGSKA (reference sequence). Trimming left V 3 bases short and J 8 bases short, with 17 bases between. This CDR3 contains 14 residues. As DNA, the CDR3 is TGCAGTGCTAGGAGAGGGTACCTCGGGGACATTCAGTACTTC. Translated, it gives CSARRGYLGDIQYF.

This clonotype was counted only a few times. The chain recombines TRBV10-3 with TRBJ2-7; 10 nucleotides align to TRBD1. V was clipped by 6 bases and J by 5 bases; unmatched bases: 10. The CDR3 is 15 residues long. The germline V gene encodes CDR1 ENHRY and CDR2 SYGVKD. The CDR3 bases are TGTGCCATCAGAGCCGGACAGGGGGATAGTAACGAGCAGTACTTC. Encoded protein: CAIRAGQGDSNEQYF.

In this sample, this clonotype turned up a few times. The gene calls are TRBV19 and TRBJ1-1; D gene ambiguous. V lost 4 bases and J 1 base, leaving 7 bases between the germline ends. From germline, CDR1 is LNHDA and CDR2 SQIVND (reference sequence). The CDR3 length is 13 residues. Written as DNA, the CDR3 is TGTGCCAGTAGTAAAAGGGAGAACACTGAAGCTTTCTTT. Encoded protein: CASSKRENTEAFF.

V usage is TRBV6-2 or TRBV6-3 and J usage is TRBJ1-1; TRBD1 agrees at 12 bases. CDR3 length equals 16 residues. CDR1 is MNHEY and CDR2 is SVGEGT in the germline V gene. The J segment lost 0 bases and the V segment lost 6 bases, leaving 5 bases of the junction unmatched. DNA of the CDR3: TGTGCCAGCAGCGCCGGGACAGGGGGCTTGAACACTGAAGCTTTCTTT. It specifies CASSAGTGGLNTEAFF.

This CDR3 reads CASSPGEYEQFF. The CDR3 DNA reads TGTGCCAGCAGCCCAGGGGAATATGAGCAGTTCTTC. This sequence joins TRBV11-3 and TRBJ2-1, with D possibly matching TRBD1 (6 bases). The CDR3 consists of 12 residues. Germline CDR1 is SGHNT and CDR2 is YENEEA. Trimming cost V 5 bases and J 8 bases, with 10 bases left between them.

The chain uses TRBV7-9 and TRBJ2-3; 8 nucleotides agree with TRBD1. Germline values: CDR1 SEHNR, CDR2 FQNEAQ (reference sequence). This CDR3 has 13 amino acids. Trimming cost V 2 bases and J 9 bases; bases outside gene matches: 4. This chain's CDR3 is CASSLQGAVTQYF. The CDR3 region has the DNA TGTGCCAGCAGCTTACAGGGGGCGGTGACGCAGTATTTT. Combining the CDR3 with reference TRBV7-9 and TRBJ2-3 gives the whole variable domain DTGVSQNPRHKITKRGQNVTFRCDPISEHNRLYWYRQTLGQGPEFLTYFQNEAQLEKSRLLSDRFSAERPKGSFSTLEIQRTEQGDSAMYLCASSLQGAVTQYFGPGTRLTVL.

This clonotype showed up just once. This sequence joins TRBV6-2 or TRBV6-3 and TRBJ2-1, with 11 bases aligning to TRBD1. In germline, CDR1 is MNHEY, CDR2 SVGEGT. The CDR3 totals 14 residues. V shed 7 bases, J shed 9 bases, and the junction held 8 bases outside the gene matches. The CDR3 DNA follows: TGTGCCAGCAATATGGGACAGGGGGGAAGTGAGCAGTTCTTC. This encodes CASNMGQGGSEQFF.

Many counts were recorded for this clonotype. The chain is built from TRBV20-1 and TRBJ2-3, with 9 nucleotides matching TRBD1. The CDR3 is 15 residues long. Germline CDR1 DFQATT, CDR2 SNEGSKA (reference sequence). The J segment lost 1 base and the V segment lost 0 bases, leaving 2 bases of the junction unmatched. In DNA form, the CDR3 reads TGCAGTGCTAGAGATTGGGACAGGGGCACAGATACGCAGTATTTT. Translated: CSARDWDRGTDTQYF.

J is TRBJ2-5 and V is TRBV19, with TRBD2 identical over 8 bases. The CDR3 has 14 residues. V lost 3 bases, J lost 4 bases, and 4 bases stayed unmatched. Germline CDR1 is LNHDA and CDR2 is SQIVND (reference sequence). CDR3 nucleotide sequence: TGTGCCAGTAGTATCACCGGGGGGGCAGAGACCCAGTACTTC. This encodes CASSITGGAETQYF.

The chain couples TRBV24-1 to TRBJ2-7; D is uncertain. CDR3 length equals 16 residues. CDR1 and CDR2 from the germline V gene are KGHDR and SFDVKD. Trimming took off 0 bases at V and 0 bases at J, with 11 bases between the two ends. The CDR3 loop is CATSDLNAFISYEQYF. The CDR3 DNA follows: TGTGCCACCAGTGATTTGAACGCGTTTATCTCCTACGAGCAGTACTTC.